The T cell receptor (beta chain) under discussion was sequenced for a study of CD8 T cells in ankylosing spondylitis (dated by TCRdb to about 2017). With regard to the full study: The study profiled T cell receptor beta repertoires in healthy donors and ankylosing spondylitis patients to find disease-linked TCR variants. Peripheral blood was sampled, and synovial fluid was also collected from ankylosing spondylitis patients. In total, the full study cohort was made up of 85 to 140 healthy donors and approximately 24 ankylosing spondylitis patients.

On this clonotype: This receptor's antigen is unknown. Nothing much larger sits one base from this clone, and base qualities are not available.

Broader findings and caveats from the paper: A TCR beta motif made up of several highly homologous amino acid variants appeared to be characteristic of blood from ankylosing spondylitis patients. In peripheral blood, the disease-linked clones were found at relatively low frequencies and had a CD8+ phenotype. Some motif variants were previously reported in synovial fluid and blood of reactive arthritis patients, suggesting common disease-initiation mechanisms. The disease-linked clones were reported as significantly enriched in matched synovial fluid samples from ankylosing spondylitis patients.

Measured from the cysteine to the phenylalanine, the CDR3 is 18 residues long. The entry retains the CDR3 DNA only, 54 bases that are in frame from base 1. Sequenced on an Illumina HiSeq 2500. TCR beta libraries were prepared by quantitative 5'-RACE with molecular barcodes. The study's own analysis went as follows. Disease-linked TCR variants were identified with a new computational method built on a probabilistic model of VDJ rearrangement. TCRdb trimmed the raw reads at Q25, called clones with MiXCR and kept productive beta chains. Rows are unified per CDR3 protein, each entry keeping the most common DNA and genes. These V and J calls are TCRdb output, not the study's own analysis. This sample comprises 350,000 or so distinct CDR3 sequences, about 15% of them detected only once. The ten largest make up 1.1% of the sample.

Material: blood, either unsorted or a sorted T cell fraction (not recorded which). In this chain, TRBV21-1 is recombined with TRBJ2-1; TRBD1 reflects the table's D call only, with no check against the DNA. TRBV21-1 is a pseudogene segment. This TCR was recovered from a male donor with ankylosing spondylitis or in good health (not recorded which). The base sequence is TGTGCCAGCAGCAAAGCGCCCCACACCCCGGATCGTTTCAATGAGCAGTTCTTC. Its translation is CASSKAPHTPDRFNEQFF.